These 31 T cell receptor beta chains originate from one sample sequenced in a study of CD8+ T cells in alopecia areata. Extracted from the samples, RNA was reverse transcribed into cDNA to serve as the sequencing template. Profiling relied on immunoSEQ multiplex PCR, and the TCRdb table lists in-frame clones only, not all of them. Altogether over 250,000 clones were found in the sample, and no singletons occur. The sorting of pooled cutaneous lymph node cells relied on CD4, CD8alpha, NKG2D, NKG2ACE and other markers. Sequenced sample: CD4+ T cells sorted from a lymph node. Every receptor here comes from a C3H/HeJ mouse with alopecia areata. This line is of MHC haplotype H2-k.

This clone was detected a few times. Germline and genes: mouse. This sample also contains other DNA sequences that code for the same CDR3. CDR3 DNA, as far as it was read: TGTGCCAGCAGTACAGGGGTGGGCCAAGAC. This translates into CASSTGVGQD. The whole CDR3 sequence is CASSTGVGQDTQYF. The chain recombines TRBV19 with TRBJ2-5; possibly TRBD1 for D (6 bases). The read finishes 4 residues shy of the CDR3 end, and the germline J gene is used to complete it. Trimming took off 3 bases at V and 2 bases at J, with 10 bases between the two ends. The CDR3 is 14 amino acids. Germline values: CDR1 FNHDT, CDR2 SITEND (reference sequence). Variable domain in full (rest from reference TRBV19 and TRBJ2-5): GGIITQTPKFLIGQEGQKLTLKCQQNFNHDTMYWYRQDSGKGLRLIYYSITENDLQKGDLSEGYDASREKKSSFSLTVTSAQKNEMAVFLCASSTGVGQDTQYFGPGTRLLVL.

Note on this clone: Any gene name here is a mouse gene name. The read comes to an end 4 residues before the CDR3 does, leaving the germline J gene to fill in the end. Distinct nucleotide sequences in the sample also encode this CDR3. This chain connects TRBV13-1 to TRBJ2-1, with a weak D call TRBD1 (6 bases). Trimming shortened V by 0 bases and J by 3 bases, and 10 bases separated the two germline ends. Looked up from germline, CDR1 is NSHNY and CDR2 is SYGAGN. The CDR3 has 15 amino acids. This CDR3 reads CASSDAQGSYAEQFF. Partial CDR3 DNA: TGTGCCAGCAGTGATGCCCAGGGGAGCTATGCT.

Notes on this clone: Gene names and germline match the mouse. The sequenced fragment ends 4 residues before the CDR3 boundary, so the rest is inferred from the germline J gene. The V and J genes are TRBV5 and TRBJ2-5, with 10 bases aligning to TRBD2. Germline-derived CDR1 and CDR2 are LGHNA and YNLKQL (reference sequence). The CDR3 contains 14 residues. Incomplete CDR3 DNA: TGTGCCAGCAGCCCCTGGGGGGGCGCGGAC. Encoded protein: CASSPWGGAD. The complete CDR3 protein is CASSPWGGADTQYF.

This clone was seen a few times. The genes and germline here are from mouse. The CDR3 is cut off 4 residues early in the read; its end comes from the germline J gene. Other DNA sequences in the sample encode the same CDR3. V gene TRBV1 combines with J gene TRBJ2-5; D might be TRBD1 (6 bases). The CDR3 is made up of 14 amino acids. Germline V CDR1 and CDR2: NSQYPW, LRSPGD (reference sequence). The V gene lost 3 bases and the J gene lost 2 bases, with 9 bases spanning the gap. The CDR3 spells CTCSAGTLQDTQYF. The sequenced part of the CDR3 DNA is TGCACCTGCAGTGCCGGGACACTCCAAGAC.

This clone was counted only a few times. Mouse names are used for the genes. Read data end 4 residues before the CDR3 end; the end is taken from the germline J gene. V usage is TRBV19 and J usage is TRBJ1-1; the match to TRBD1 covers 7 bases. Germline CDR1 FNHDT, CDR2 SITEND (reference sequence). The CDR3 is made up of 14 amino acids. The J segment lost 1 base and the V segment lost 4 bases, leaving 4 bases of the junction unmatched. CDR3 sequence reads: CASSYRGGNTEVFF. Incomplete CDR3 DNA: TGTGCCAGCAGTTACAGGGGAGGAAACACA.

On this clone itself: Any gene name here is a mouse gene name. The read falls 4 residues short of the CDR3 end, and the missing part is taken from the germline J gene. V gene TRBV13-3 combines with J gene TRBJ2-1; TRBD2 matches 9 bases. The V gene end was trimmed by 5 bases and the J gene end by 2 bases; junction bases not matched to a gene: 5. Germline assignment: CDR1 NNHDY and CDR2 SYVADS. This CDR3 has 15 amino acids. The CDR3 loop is CASRVRDWDYAEQFF. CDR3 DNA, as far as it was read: TGTGCCAGCAGGGTCCGGGACTGGGACTATGCT.

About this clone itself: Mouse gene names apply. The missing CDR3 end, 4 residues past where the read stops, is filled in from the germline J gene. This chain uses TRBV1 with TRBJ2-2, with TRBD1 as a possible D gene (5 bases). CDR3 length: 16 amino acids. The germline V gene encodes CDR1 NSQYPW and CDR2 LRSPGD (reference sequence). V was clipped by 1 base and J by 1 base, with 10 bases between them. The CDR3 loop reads CTCSAAGQLNTGQLYF. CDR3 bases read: TGCACCTGCAGTGCAGCAGGACAATTAAACACCGGG.

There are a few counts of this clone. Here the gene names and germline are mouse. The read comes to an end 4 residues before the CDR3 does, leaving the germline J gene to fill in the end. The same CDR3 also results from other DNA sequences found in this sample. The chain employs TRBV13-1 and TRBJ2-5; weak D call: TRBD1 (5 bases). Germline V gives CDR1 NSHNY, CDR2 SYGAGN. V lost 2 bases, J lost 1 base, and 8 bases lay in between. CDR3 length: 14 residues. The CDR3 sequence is CASSDQGDQDTQYF. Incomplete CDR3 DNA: TGTGCCAGCAGTGACCAGGGTGACCAAGAC.

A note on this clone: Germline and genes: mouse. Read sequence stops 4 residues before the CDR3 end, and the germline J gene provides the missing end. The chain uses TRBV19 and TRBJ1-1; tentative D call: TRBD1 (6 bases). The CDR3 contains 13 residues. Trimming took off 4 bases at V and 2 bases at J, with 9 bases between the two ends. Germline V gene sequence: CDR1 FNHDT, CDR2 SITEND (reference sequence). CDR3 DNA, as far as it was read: TGTGCCAGCAGTTCGGGACACAACACA. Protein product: CASSSGHNT. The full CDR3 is CASSSGHNTEVFF.

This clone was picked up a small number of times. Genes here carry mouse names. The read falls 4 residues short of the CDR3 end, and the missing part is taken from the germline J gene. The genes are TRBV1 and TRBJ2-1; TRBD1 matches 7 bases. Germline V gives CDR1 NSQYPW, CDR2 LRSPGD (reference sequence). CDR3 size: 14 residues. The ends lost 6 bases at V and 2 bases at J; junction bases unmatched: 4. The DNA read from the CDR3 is TGCACCTGCAGGCGACAGGGCGACTATGCT. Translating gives CTCRRQGDYA. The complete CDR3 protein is CTCRRQGDYAEQFF.

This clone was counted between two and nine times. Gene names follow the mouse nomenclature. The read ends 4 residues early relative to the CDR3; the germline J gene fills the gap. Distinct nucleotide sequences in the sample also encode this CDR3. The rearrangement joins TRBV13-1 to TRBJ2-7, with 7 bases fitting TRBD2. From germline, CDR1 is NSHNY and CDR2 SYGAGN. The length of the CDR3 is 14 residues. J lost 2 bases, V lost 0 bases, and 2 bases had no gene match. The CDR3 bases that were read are TGTGCCAGCAGTGATGCCGGGGGGGCCTAT. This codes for CASSDAGGAY. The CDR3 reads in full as CASSDAGGAYEQYF.

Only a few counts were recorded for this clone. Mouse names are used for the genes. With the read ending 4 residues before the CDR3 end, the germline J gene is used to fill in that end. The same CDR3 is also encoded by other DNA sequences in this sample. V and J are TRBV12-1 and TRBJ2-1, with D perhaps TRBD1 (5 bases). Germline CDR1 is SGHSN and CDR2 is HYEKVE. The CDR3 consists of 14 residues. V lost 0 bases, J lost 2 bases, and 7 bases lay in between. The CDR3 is CASSLGGDYAEQFF. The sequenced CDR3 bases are TGTGCCAGCTCTCTCGGAGGGGACTATGCT.

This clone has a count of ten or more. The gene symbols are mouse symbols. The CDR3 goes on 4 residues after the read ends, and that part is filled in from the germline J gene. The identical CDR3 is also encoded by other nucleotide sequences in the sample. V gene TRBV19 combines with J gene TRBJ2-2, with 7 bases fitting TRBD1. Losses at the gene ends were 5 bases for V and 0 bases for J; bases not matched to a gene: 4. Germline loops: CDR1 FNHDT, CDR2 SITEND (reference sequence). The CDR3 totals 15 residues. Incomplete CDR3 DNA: TGTGCCAGCAGACCCGGGACAGCAAACACCGGG. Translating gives CASRPGTANTG. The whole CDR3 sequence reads CASRPGTANTGQLYF. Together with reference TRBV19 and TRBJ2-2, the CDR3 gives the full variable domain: GGIITQTPKFLIGQEGQKLTLKCQQNFNHDTMYWYRQDSGKGLRLIYYSITENDLQKGDLSEGYDASREKKSSFSLTVTSAQKNEMAVFLCASRPGTANTGQLYFGEGSKLTVL.

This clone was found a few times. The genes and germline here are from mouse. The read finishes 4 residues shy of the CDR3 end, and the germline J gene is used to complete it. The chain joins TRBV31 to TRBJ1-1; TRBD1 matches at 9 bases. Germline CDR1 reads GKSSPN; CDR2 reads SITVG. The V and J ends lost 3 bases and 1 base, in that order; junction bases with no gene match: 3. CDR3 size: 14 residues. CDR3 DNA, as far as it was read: TGTGCCTGGAGGCCGGGACAGGGAAACACA. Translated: CAWRPGQGNT. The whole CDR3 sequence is CAWRPGQGNTEVFF. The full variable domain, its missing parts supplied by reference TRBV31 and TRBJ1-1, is AQTIHQWPVAEIKAVGSPLSLGCTIKGKSSPNLYWYWQATGGTLQQLFYSITVGQVESVVQLNLSASRPKDDQFILSTEKLLLSHSGFYLCAWRPGQGNTEVFFGKGTRLTVV.

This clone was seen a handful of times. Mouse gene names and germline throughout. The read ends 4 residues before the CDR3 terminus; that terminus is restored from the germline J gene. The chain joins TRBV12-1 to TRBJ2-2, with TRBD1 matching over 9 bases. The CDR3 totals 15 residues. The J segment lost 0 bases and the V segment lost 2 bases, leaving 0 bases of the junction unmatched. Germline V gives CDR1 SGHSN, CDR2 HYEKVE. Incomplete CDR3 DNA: TGTGCCAGCTCTCGACAGGGGGCAAACACCGGG. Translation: CASSRQGANTG. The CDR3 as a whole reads CASSRQGANTGQLYF.

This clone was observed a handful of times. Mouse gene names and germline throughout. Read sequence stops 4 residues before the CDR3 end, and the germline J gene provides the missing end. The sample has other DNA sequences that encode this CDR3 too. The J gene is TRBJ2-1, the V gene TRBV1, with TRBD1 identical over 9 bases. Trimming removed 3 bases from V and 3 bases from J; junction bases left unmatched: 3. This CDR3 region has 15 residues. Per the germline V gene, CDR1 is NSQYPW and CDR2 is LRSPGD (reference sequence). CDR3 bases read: TGCACCTGCAGTGCTCGGACAGGGGTCTATGCT. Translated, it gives CTCSARTGVYA. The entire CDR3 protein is CTCSARTGVYAEQFF.

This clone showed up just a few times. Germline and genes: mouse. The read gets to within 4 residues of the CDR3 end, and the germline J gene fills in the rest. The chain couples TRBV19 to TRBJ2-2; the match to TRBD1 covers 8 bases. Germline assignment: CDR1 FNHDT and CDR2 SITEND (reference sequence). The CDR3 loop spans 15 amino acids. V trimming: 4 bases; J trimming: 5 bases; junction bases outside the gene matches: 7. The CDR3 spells CASSPDRGWTGQLYF. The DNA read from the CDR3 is TGTGCCAGCAGTCCCGACAGGGGTTGGACCGGG. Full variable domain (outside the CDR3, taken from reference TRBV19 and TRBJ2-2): GGIITQTPKFLIGQEGQKLTLKCQQNFNHDTMYWYRQDSGKGLRLIYYSITENDLQKGDLSEGYDASREKKSSFSLTVTSAQKNEMAVFLCASSPDRGWTGQLYFGEGSKLTVL.

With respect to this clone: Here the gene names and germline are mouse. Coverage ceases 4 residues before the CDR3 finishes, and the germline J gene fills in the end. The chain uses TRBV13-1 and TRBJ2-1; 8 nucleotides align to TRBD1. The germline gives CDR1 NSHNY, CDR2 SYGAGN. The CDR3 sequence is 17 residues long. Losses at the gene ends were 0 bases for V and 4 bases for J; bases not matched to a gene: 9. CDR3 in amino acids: CASSDARGQGAYAEQFF. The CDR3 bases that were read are TGTGCCAGCAGTGATGCAAGGGGGCAGGGGGCGTATGCT.

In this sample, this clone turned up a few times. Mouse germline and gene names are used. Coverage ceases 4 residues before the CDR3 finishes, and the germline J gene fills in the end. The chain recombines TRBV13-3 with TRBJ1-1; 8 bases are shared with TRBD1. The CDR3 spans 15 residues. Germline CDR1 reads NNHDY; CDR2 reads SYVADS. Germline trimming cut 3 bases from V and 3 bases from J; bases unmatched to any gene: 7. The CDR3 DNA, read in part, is TGTGCCAGCAGTGCTCGGGACAGGAGAGACACA. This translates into CASSARDRRDT. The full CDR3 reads CASSARDRRDTEVFF.

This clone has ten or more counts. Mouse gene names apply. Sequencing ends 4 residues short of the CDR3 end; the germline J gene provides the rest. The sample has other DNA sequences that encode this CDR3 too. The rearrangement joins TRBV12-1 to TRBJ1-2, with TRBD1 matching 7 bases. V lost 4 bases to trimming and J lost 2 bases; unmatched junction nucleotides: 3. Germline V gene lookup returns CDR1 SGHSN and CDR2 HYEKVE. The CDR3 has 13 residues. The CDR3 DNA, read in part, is TGTGCCAGCTCCGAGGGGGCCAACTCC. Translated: CASSEGANS. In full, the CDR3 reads CASSEGANSDYTF.

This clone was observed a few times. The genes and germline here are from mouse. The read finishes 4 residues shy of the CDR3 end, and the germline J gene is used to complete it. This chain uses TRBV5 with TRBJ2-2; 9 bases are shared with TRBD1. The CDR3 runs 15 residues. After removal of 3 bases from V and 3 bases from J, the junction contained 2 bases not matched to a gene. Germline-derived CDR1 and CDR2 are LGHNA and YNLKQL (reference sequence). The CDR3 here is CASSHRDRDTGQLYF. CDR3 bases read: TGTGCCAGCAGCCATCGGGACAGGGACACCGGG.

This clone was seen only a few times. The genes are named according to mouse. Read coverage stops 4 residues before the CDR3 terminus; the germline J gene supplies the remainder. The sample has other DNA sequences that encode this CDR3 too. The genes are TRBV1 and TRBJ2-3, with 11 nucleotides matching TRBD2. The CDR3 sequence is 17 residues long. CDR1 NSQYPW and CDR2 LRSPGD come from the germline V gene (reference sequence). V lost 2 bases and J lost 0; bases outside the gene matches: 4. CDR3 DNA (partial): TGCACCTGCAGTGCACCCGGGACTGGGGGTAGTGCAGAA. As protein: CTCSAPGTGGSAE. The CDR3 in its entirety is CTCSAPGTGGSAETLYF.

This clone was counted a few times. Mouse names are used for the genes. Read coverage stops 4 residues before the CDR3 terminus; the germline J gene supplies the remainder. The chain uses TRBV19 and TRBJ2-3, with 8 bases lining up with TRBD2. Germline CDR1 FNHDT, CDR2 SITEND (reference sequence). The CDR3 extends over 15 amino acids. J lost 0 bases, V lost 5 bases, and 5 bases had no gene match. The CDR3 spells CASRPTGDSAETLYF. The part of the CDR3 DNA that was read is TGTGCCAGCAGACCGACTGGGGATAGTGCAGAA.

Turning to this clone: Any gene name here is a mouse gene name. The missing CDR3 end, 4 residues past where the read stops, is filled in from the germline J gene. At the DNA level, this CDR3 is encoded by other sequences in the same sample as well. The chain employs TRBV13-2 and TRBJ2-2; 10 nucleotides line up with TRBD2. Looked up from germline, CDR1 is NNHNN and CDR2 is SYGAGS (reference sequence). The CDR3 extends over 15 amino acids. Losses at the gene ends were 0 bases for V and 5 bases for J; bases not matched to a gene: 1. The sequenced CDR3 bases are TGTGCCAGCGGTGATGGGACTGGGGGAACCGGG. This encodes CASGDGTGGTG. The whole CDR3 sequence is CASGDGTGGTGQLYF.

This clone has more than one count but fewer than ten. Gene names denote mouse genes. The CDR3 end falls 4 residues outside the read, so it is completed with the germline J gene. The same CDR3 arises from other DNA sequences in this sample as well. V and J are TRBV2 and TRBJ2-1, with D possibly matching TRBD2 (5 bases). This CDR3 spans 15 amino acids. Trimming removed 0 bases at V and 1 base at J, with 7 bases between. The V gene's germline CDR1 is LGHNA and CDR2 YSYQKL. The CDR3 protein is CASSQDSGNYAEQFF. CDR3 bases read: TGTGCCAGCAGCCAAGATTCTGGGAACTATGCT.

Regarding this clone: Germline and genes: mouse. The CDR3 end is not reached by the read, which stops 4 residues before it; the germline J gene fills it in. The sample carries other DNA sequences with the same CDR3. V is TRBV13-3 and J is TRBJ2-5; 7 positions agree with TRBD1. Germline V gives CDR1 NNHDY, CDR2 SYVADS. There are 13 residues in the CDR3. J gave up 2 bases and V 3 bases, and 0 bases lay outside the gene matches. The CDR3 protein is CASSAGGQDTQYF. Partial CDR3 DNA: TGTGCCAGCAGTGCAGGGGGCCAAGAC. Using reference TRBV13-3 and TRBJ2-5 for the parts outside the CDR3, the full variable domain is EAAVTQSPRSKVAVTGGKVTLSCHQTNNHDYMYWYRQDTGHGLRLIHYSYVADSTEKGDIPDGYKASRPSQENFSLILELASLSQTAVYFCASSAGGQDTQYFGPGTRLLVL.

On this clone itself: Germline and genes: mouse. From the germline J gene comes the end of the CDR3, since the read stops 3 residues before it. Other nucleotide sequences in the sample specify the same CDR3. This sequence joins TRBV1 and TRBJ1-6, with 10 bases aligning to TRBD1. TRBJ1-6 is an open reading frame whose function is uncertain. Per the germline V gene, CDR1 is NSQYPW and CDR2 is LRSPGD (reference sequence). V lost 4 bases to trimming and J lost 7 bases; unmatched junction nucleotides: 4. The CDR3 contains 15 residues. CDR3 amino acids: CTCSGQGAGNSPLYF. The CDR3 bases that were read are TGCACCTGCAGTGGACAGGGGGCCGGGAATTCGCCC.

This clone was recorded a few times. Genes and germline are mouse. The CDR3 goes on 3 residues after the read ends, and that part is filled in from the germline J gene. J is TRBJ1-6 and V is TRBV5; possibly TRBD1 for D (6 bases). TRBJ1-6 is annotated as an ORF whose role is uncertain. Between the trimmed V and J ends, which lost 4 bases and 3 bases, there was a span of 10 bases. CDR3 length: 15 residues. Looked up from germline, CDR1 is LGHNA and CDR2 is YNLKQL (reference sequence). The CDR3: CASSPQQGYNSPLYF. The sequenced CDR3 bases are TGTGCCAGCAGCCCACAACAGGGCTATAATTCGCCC.

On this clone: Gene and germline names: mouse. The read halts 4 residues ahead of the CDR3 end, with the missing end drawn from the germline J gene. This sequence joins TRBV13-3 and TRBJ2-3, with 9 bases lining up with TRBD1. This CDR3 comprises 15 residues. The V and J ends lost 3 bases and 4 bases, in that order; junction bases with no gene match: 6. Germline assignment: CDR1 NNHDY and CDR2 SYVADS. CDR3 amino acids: CASSGRGTGPETLYF. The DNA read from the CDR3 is TGTGCCAGCAGTGGCCGCGGGACAGGGCCAGAA.

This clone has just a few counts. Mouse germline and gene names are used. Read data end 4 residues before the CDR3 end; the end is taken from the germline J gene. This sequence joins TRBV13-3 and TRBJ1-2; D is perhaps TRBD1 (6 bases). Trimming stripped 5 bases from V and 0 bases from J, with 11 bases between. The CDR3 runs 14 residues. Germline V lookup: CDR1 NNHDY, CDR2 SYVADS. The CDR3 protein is CASRMGGANSDYTF. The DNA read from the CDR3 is TGTGCCAGCAGGATGGGGGGCGCAAACTCC.

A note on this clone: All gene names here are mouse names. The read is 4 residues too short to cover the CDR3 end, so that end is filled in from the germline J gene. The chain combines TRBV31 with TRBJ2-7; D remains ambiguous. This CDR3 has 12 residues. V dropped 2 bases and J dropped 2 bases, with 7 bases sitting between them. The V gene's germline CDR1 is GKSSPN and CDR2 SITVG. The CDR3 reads CAWSKGTYEQYF. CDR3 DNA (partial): TGTGCCTGGAGTAAGGGTACCTAT.